This record covers a single T cell receptor beta chain. This clonotype is regarded as medium-sized (0.01 to 0.1%). There is no known antigen for this receptor. No qualities accompany the bases; no much larger clone lies one base away. This sample is drawn from a study (dated by TCRdb to the mid-2010s). Background for the entire study: Whether tumor-infiltrating Tregs in breast cancer are recruited from blood Tregs or converted in situ from other CD4+ T cell subsets was tested.

The CDR3 spans 15 residues, from the cysteine through the phenylalanine. Only the CDR3 region is kept as DNA, spanning 45 bases read in frame from base 1. CDR1 and CDR2 (SGHRS, YFSETQ) derive from the germline V gene. The junction carries 9 bases between V and J, which are trimmed by 5 bases and 0 bases respectively. Full-length TCR variable regions were amplified by 5' RACE PCR using constant-region reverse primers, and then by semi-nested PCR using Nested Universal Primer A. The ReliaPrep RNA Cell Miniprep System was used to extract total RNA, which was then reverse transcribed into 5'RACE-ready cDNA with the SMARTer RACE 5'/3' Kit. An Illumina MiSeq was used to sequence the full-length TCR alpha and beta libraries, which had been barcoded with multiplex adaptors. As for the authors' bioinformatics: Sequencing data were pooled across the five patients for each of nine subset-tissue groups and compared by unsupervised clustering of TCR gene usage. Repertoire similarity was calculated with the Morisita-Horn index, weighting shared sequences by their contribution to each repertoire. TCRdb reprocessed the public reads (quality trimming at Q25 with fastp, clone calling with MiXCR) and kept in-frame beta chains. Rows are combined by CDR3 protein, so each entry shows the most common genes and DNA. The V and J calls and clone size come from TCRdb's table, not from the authors' own analysis. This sample lists about 40,000 distinct CDR3 sequences; about 19% were detected once. The top ten clonotypes cover 2.5% to 3% of the sample.

Naive CD4+ T cells were purified with the Miltenyi Naive CD4+ T Cell Isolation kit, with Tregs depleted using CD25 microbeads. Tregs, naive and memory CD4+ T cells from tumor, blood and ipsilateral draining lymph nodes of 5 or 6 breast cancer patients underwent full-length TCR alpha and beta sequencing. Tumor tissue and lymph nodes obtained by ipsilateral axillary dissection were perfused with PBS, cut into small pieces and digested using collagenase I and hyaluronidase. Mononuclear cells from lymph nodes or approximately 50 ml of peripheral blood were isolated by Ficoll density gradient centrifugation. FACS confirmed that the sorted cell populations were more than 90% pure. Results the study describes overall, beyond this receptor: The TCR alpha and beta sequences of tumor-infiltrating Tregs showed the greatest overlap with tumor naive CD4+ T cells, followed by blood naive CD4+ T cells. The TCR gene usage of tumor memory CD4+ T cells clustered together with blood and lymph node memory CD4+ cells and with lymph node naive CD4+ cells. Rather than covering whole repertoires, validation in the larger cohort was restricted to a single TCR beta V-J rearrangement.

This sequence originates from a female donor with breast cancer. Sequencing input: naive CD4+ T cells sorted from a lymph node. This specimen's cell subset or site label, interpreted: naive CD4+ T cells, CD4+CD45RA+CD25-. This receptor chain uses TRBV5-1 and TRBJ2-6, with no confident D gene call. The CDR3 here reads CASSRQVSGANVLTF. The nucleotide sequence is given as TGCGCCAGCAGTCGTCAGGTCTCTGGGGCCAACGTCCTGACTTTC.